What follows are 8 T cell receptor beta chains derived from one specimen sequenced in a study of PD-1 blockade in classical Hodgkin lymphoma. The data were produced by immunoSEQ multiplex PCR, yet TCRdb's version contains in-frame clones alone and is incomplete. The sample includes approximately 20,000 clones, around 81% of them seen just once. As for time point: newly diagnosed, previously untreated cHL patient sample. Purified CD4+ T cells were obtained from thawed PBMCs through magnetic negative selection. Sequenced input: CD4+ T cells from blood. Source of these receptors: a human donor with classical Hodgkin lymphoma.

The J gene is TRBJ2-4, the V gene TRBV5-1, with D possibly being TRBD1 (5 bases). The V end was cut by 6 bases, the J end by 5 bases, with 15 bases between. The V gene's germline CDR1 is SGHRS and CDR2 YFSETQ. CDR3 length: 14 amino acids. CDR3 residues: CASTMGPNQNIQYF. Written as DNA, the CDR3 is TGCGCCAGCACCATGGGGCCGAACCAAAACATTCAGTACTTC.

The CDR3 loop reads CASHGVGQGDYEQYF. As DNA, the CDR3 is TGTGCCAGCCACGGGGTCGGACAGGGCGACTACGAGCAGTACTTC. The chain recombines TRBV27 with TRBJ2-7; TRBD1 matches 8 bases. In germline, CDR1 is MNHEY, CDR2 SMNVEV (reference sequence). V shed 8 bases, J shed 3 bases, and the junction held 12 bases outside the gene matches. This CDR3 is built from 15 residues.

This CDR3 reads CASSITGLETQYF. The CDR3 DNA is TGTGCCAGTAGTATAACAGGGCTAGAGACCCAGTACTTC. V and J are TRBV19 and TRBJ2-5; maybe TRBD1 (6 bases). The V and J ends lost 2 bases and 4 bases respectively, with 8 bases between them. The V gene's germline CDR1 is LNHDA and CDR2 SQIVND (reference sequence). This CDR3 spans 13 amino acids.

This clone was observed a handful of times. This chain links TRBV5-1 with TRBJ1-2, with 9 bases aligning to TRBD1. Germline lookup yields CDR1 SGHRS and CDR2 YFSETQ. V shed 5 bases and J 4 bases; nucleotides not matched to a gene: 12. The CDR3 loop spans 16 amino acids. Written as DNA, the CDR3 is TGCGCCAGCAGTTCGGGACAGGGATCGCACTCCTATGGCTACACCTTC. This sequence encodes CASSSGQGSHSYGYTF.

This clone was counted only a few times. The rearrangement uses TRBV2 and TRBJ1-3; 8 nucleotides match TRBD1. CDR1 and CDR2 from the germline V gene are SNHLY and FYNNEI. V trimming: 7 bases; J trimming: 4 bases; junction bases outside the gene matches: 3. CDR3 size: 13 residues. The CDR3 region is CASTGGSGNTIYF. CDR3 nucleotides: TGTGCCAGCACAGGGGGCTCCGGAAACACCATATATTTT.

This clone was observed a single time. The CDR3 DNA is TGTGCCAGCAGCTTGTCCGGGTCATCACAAGAGACCCAGTACTTC. It yields the protein CASSLSGSSQETQYF. The gene calls are TRBV11-1 and TRBJ2-5; D ambiguous. The germline V gene encodes CDR1 SGHAT and CDR2 FQDESV (reference sequence). This CDR3 has 15 amino acids. V lost 3 bases, J lost 2 bases, and 13 bases lay in between.

The chain joins TRBV19 to TRBJ1-6, with D tentatively TRBD1 (6 bases). CDR1 is LNHDA and CDR2 is SQIVND in the germline V gene (reference sequence). This CDR3 spans 13 amino acids. The V gene lost 11 bases and the J gene lost 7 bases, with 15 bases spanning the gap. The CDR3 protein is CAGQTGENSPLHF. CDR3 coding DNA: TGTGCCGGACAGACAGGAGAGAATTCACCCCTCCACTTT.

This clone was recorded once. This chain joins TRBV5-1 and TRBJ2-2; D remains ambiguous. V was trimmed by 4 bases and J by 7 bases, leaving 14 bases between them. The CDR3 runs to 14 residues. Germline CDR1 reads SGHRS; CDR2 reads YFSETQ. CDR3 protein: CASSRPSDYGELFF. CDR3 sequence (DNA): TGCGCCAGCAGCCGACCGAGTGATTACGGGGAGCTGTTTTTT.